This T cell receptor (beta chain) originates from a study of blood T cell repertoires in COVID-19. The overall study: Nucleic acid was either cDNA or gDNA, and it came from T cells, B-cell-depleted T cells, or PBMCs.

Original data processing: Reference gene primer amplification yielded estimated nucleated cell counts. Method: immunoSEQ multiplex PCR; TCRdb's copy keeps in-frame clones and lacks some. V and J calls and clone size are as listed in that table; D and trimming were resolved from the DNA. The sample has about 250,000 clones, 80% to 90% seen once. The CDR3 spans 14 residues. Germline CDR1 LNHDA, CDR2 SQIVND (reference sequence). The germline V and J ends were trimmed by 5 bases and 8 bases, with 18 bases remaining between them. The TCR was taken from an elderly man with acute or convalescent COVID-19. This chain uses TRBV19 with TRBJ1-1; D gene unclear. The sample consisted of peripheral blood. This CDR3 is CASSSLLTPEEAFF. CDR3 bases: TGTGCCAGTAGTTCCCTCCTCACCCCTGAGGAAGCTTTCTTT.